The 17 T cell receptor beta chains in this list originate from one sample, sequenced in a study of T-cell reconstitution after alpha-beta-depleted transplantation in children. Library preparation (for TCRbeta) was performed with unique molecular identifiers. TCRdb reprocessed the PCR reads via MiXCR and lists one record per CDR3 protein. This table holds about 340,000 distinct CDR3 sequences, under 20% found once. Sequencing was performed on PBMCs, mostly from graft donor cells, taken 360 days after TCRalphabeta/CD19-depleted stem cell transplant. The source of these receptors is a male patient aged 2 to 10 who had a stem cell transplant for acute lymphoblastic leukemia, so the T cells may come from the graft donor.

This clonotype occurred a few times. The CDR3 sequence is CAPVGRLQETQYF. As DNA, the CDR3 is TGTGCCCCGGTTGGGAGGCTCCAAGAGACCCAGTACTTC. The J gene is TRBJ2-5, the V gene TRBV6-1; D perhaps matches TRBD2 (6 bases). V lost 11 bases and J lost 1, with 14 bases in between. The CDR3 length is 13 residues. Germline-derived CDR1 and CDR2 are MNHNS and SASEGT.

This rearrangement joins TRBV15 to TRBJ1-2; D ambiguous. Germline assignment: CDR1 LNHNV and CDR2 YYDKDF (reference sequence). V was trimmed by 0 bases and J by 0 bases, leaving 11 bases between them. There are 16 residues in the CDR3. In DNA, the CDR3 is TGTGCCACCAGCAGAGATCTAAGGGCTACTAACTATGGCTACACCTTC. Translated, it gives CATSRDLRATNYGYTF.

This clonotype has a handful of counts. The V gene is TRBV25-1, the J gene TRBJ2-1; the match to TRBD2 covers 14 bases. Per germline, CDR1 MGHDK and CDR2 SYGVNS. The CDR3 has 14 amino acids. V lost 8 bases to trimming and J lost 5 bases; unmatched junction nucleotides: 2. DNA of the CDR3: TGTGCCAGCGGGGGACTAGCGGGAGACAATGAGCAGTTCTTC. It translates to CASGGLAGDNEQFF.

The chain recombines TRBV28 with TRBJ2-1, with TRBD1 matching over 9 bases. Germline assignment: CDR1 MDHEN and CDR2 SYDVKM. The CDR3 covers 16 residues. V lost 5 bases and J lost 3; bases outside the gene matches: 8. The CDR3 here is CASSPLWTGVYNEQFF. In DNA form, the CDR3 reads TGTGCCAGCAGTCCACTCTGGACAGGGGTCTACAATGAGCAGTTCTTC.

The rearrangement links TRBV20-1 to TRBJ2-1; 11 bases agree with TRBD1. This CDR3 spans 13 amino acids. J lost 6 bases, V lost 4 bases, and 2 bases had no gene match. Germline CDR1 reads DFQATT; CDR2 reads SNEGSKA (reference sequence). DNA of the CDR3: TGCAGTGCTACCGGGACAGGGGGCAATGAGCAGTTCTTC. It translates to CSATGTGGNEQFF.

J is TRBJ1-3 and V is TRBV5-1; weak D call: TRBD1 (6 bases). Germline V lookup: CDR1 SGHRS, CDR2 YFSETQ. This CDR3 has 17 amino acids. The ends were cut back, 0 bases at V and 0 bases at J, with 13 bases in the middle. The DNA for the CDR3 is TGCGCCAGCAGCTTGGGGGCACAGGGCCCCTCTGGAAACACCATATATTTT. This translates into CASSLGAQGPSGNTIYF.

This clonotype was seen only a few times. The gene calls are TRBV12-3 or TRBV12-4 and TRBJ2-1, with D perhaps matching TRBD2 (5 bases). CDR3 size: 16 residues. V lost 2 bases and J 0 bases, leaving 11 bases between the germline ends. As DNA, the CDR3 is TGTGCCAGCAGTTTAAGCGGCCCCCTCTCCTACAATGAGCAGTTCTTC. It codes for CASSLSGPLSYNEQFF.

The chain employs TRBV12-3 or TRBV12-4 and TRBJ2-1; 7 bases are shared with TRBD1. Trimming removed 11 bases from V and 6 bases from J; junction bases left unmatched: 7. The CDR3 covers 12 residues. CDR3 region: CAVTRGPNEQFF. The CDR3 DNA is TGTGCCGTAACGAGGGGGCCCAATGAGCAGTTCTTC.

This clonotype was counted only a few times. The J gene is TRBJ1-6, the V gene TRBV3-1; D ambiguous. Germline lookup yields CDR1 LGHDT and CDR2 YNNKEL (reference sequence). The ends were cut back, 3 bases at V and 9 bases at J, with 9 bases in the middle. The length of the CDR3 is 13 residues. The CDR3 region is CASSHPDRSPLHF. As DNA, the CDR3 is TGTGCCAGCAGCCATCCCGACCGTTCACCCCTCCACTTT. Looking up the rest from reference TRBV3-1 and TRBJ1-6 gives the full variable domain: DTAVSQTPKYLVTQMGNDKSIKCEQNLGHDTMYWYKQDSKKFLKIMFSYNNKELIINETVPNRFSPKSPDKAHLNLHINSLELGDSAVYFCASSHPDRSPLHFGNGTRLTVT.

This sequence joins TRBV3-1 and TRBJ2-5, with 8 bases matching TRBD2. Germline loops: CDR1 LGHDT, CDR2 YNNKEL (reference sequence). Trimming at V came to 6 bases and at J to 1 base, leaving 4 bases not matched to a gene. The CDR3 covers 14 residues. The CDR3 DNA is TGTGCCAGCAGTCGTAGCGGGATCCAAGAGACCCAGTACTTC. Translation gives CASSRSGIQETQYF.

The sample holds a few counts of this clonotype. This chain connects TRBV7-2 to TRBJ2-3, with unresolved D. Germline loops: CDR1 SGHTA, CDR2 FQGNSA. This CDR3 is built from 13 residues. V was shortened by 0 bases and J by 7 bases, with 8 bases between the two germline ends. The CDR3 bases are TGTGCCAGCAGCTTAGCGCGGTGGAATACGCAGTATTTT. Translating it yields CASSLARWNTQYF.

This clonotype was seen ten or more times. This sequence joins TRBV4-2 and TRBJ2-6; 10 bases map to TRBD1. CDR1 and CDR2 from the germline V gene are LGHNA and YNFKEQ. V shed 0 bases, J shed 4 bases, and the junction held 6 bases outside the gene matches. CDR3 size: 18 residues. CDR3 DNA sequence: TGTGCCAGCAGCCAAGAAGGGACAGGGGTGTCCGGGGCCAACGTCCTGACTTTC. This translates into CASSQEGTGVSGANVLTF.

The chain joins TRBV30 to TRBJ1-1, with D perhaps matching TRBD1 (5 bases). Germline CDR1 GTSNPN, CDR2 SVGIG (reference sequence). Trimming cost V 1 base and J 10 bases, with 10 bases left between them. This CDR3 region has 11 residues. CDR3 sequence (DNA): TGTGCCTGGAGTGAGGGCCAGGGAGCTTTCTTT. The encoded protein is CAWSEGQGAFF.

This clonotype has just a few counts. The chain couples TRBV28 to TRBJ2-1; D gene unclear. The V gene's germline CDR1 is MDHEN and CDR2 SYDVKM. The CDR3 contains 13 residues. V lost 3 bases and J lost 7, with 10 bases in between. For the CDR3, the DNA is TGTGCCAGCAGTTTTCGCGGTTTTAATGAGCAGTTCTTC. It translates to CASSFRGFNEQFF.

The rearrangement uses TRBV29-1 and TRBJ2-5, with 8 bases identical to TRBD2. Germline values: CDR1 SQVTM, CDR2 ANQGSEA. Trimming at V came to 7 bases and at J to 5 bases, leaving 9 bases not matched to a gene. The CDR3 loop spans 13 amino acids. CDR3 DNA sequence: TGCAGCGAGATTTTAGCGGGACGTGAGACCCAGTACTTC. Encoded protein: CSEILAGRETQYF.

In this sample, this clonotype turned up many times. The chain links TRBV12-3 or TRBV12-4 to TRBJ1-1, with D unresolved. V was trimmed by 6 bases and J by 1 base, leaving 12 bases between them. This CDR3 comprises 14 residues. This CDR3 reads CASRTGSENTEAFF. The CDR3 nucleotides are TGTGCCAGCAGGACGGGGTCTGAGAACACTGAAGCTTTCTTT.

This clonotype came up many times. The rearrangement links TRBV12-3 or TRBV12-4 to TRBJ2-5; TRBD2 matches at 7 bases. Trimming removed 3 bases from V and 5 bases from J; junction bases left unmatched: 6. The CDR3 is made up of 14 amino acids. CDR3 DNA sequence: TGTGCCAGCAGTTTGGCTAGCGGTACTGAGACCCAGTACTTC. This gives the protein CASSLASGTETQYF.